The rows below give T cell receptor beta chains drawn from one sample of a study of control samples from healthy donors and cancer patients. The assay was immunoSEQ multiplex PCR, and TCRdb's table has in-frame clones only and misses some. This table has some 17,000 clones, 85% to 90% appearing once. The specimen sequenced was PBMCs. These receptor sequences come from a man between 60 and 70 years old with head and neck cancer. CDR3s leave out the opening cysteine and the closing phenylalanine or tryptophan. The order of the fields is V gene, CDR3 length, J gene, CDR3 protein.

TRBV11-2	13	TRBJ2-3	ASSFRHRGLDTQY
TRBV2	13	TRBJ1-5	ASMGQGTSNQPQH
TRBV11-3	11	TRBJ1-2	ASSLEGGNGYT
TRBV3-1/TRBV3-2	15	TRBJ2-6	ASSQDNFAPGANVLT
TRBV6-1	14	TRBJ1-1	ASSGERVVVNTEAF
TRBV5-1	12	TRBJ1-4	ASSTGTSGEKLF
TRBV4-1	12	TRBJ1-4	ASSQVYWVRKLF
TRBV9	15	TRBJ2-2	ASGVTRGLAGAGELF
TRBV18	12	TRBJ2-6	ASSPPSGANVLT
TRBV14	13	TRBJ2-7	ASSQPDLGRHEQY
TRBV6-6	12	TRBJ2-5	ASSTGLMGETQY
TRBV7-9	13	TRBJ2-7	ASSLSRGELGEQY
TRBV3-1/TRBV3-2	10	TRBJ2-2	ASSLNTGELF
TRBV7-9	12	TRBJ1-3	ASRGQGPGNTIY
TRBV6-1	13	TRBJ1-5	ASSEANGNNQPQH
TRBV6-1	14	TRBJ1-6	ASSEPGLRYNSPLH
TRBV7-8	12	TRBJ2-5	ASSTRGQGETQY
TRBV6-5	11	TRBJ1-6	ASNQGYNSPLH
TRBV5-1	11	TRBJ2-7	ASSLQQGDEQY
TRBV25-1	11	TRBJ2-4	ASSRGGKNIQY
TRBV14	10	TRBJ2-7	ASSPSAYEQY
TRBV4-1	14	TRBJ2-7	ASSQSLGTGSYEQY
TRBV9	14	TRBJ2-7	ASSVGWTGVSHEQY
TRBV7-8	15	TRBJ2-3	ASSLVLAGGGTDTQY
TRBV4-2	16	TRBJ2-5	ASSQALTAVGGLKTQY
TRBV5-1	12	TRBJ1-4	ASSFSGSNEKLF
TRBV3-1/TRBV3-2	13	TRBJ2-5	ASSDGNFRGETQY
TRBV15	14	TRBJ2-5	ATSRDRSGAGETQY
TRBV28	12	TRBJ1-3	ASSLWGSGNTIY
TRBV29-1	12	TRBJ1-4	SVGGYSTNEKLF
TRBV2	12	TRBJ1-5	ASSGILSNQPQH
TRBV29-1	11	TRBJ2-3	SAAAPYTDTQY